The T cell receptor beta chain under discussion was sequenced for a study of brain T cells in children with intractable seizures. This clone was seen once. Its target is not known. Only cases whose brain tissue showed the highest T cell transcript signatures were sequenced. CDR3 size: 17 residues. The germline gives CDR1 GTSNPN, CDR2 SVGIG (reference sequence). J lost 7 bases, V lost 5 bases, and 17 bases had no gene match. The method was immunoSEQ multiplex PCR; TCRdb's version includes in-frame clones alone and lacks a portion of them. Counted here are 78,000 or so clones, around 90% occurring once; the ten biggest clones make up 24%. Broader study findings: Patients' HCMV serostatus was unknown; virus specificity rests on CDR3 similarity alone. Pre-surgery blood may have been undersampled, hiding some clones.

The sample consisted of peripheral blood, taken at surgery. This chain connects TRBV30 to TRBJ1-4, with TRBD1 matching over 9 bases. This sequence was found in a girl aged 2 to 10 with Rasmussen encephalitis and intractable seizures. The CDR3 DNA reads as TGTGCCTGGGGAACCGGGACAGGGAGGGGTGAGGGTGAAAAACTGTTTTTT. As protein: CAWGTGTGRGEGEKLFF. Supplemented by reference TRBV30 and TRBJ1-4, the full variable domain reads SQTIHQWPATLVQPVGSPLSLECTVEGTSNPNLYWYRQAAGRGLQLLFYSVGIGQISSEVPQNLSASRPQDRQFILSSKKLLLSDSGFYLCAWGTGTGRGEGEKLFFGSGTQLSVL.